Listed here are 8 T cell receptor beta chains from one sample, sequenced in a study of T cell repertoires in cytomegalovirus infection (dated by TCRdb to between 2018 and 2021). The sample was run on an Illumina HiSeq 1500. TCRdb reprocessing: public reads trimmed at Q25 with fastp, clones called with MiXCR, in-frame beta chains kept. A single entry per CDR3 protein holds the most common genes and DNA from its merged rows. The sample contains under 800,000 distinct CDR3 sequences, roughly 26% of them found a single time. Less than 10% of the sample is taken by the ten largest. The sequencing input was CD8+ T cells from PBMCs. The receptors originated from a human donor in good health (CMV status not recorded). Some clones in this sample may be carry-over from other donors' samples.

In this sample, this clonotype turned up many times. The chain carries TRBV7-8 and TRBJ1-4; no definite D call. V lost 2 bases, J lost 6 bases, and 13 bases lay in between. This CDR3 comprises 15 residues. CDR1 SGHVS and CDR2 FQNEAQ come from the germline V gene. CDR3 protein: CASSLRRFGDEKLFF. The DNA for the CDR3 is TGTGCCAGCAGCTTACGCAGATTTGGGGATGAAAAACTGTTTTTT. Together with reference TRBV7-8 and TRBJ1-4, the CDR3 gives the full variable domain: GAGVSQSPRYKVAKRGQDVALRCDPISGHVSLFWYQQALGQGPEFLTYFQNEAQLDKSGLPSDRFFAERPEGSVSTLKIQRTQQEDSAVYLCASSLRRFGDEKLFFGSGTQLSVL.

On this clonotype: This may arise from a read error, as a much more abundant clone is one base away. The chain uses TRBV7-8 and TRBJ2-7; D may be TRBD1 (5 bases). This CDR3 comprises 14 residues. Germline CDR1 reads SGHVS; CDR2 reads FQNEAQ. CDR3 nucleotides: TGTGCCAGCAGCTTAGCGGTCAGGGTCTACGAGCACTACTTC. Protein sequence: CASSLAVRVYEHYF.

This clonotype appeared a few times. The chain carries TRBV27 and TRBJ2-3; possibly TRBD1 for D (5 bases). V was cut by 3 bases and J by 7 bases, with 11 bases left in between. Germline lookup yields CDR1 MNHEY and CDR2 SMNVEV (reference sequence). The length of the CDR3 is 13 residues. CDR3 region: CASSLAGRNTQYF. Written as DNA, the CDR3 is TGTGCCAGCAGTTTGGCAGGGCGTAATACGCAGTATTTT.

Only a few counts were recorded for this clonotype. This chain uses TRBV6-8 with TRBJ2-1; TRBD1 is a possible D gene (5 bases). Germline V lookup: CDR1 MNHGY, CDR2 SAAAGT. Between the trimmed V and J ends, which lost 4 bases and 3 bases, there was a span of 10 bases. The CDR3 sequence is 14 residues long. The CDR3 nucleotides are TGTGCCAGCAGTTTCGACGACAGCTACAATGAGCAGTTCTTC. Translating gives CASSFDDSYNEQFF.

This chain uses TRBV7-2 with TRBJ1-5; no firm D call. CDR1 is SGHTA and CDR2 is FQGNSA in the germline V gene. CDR3 length: 14 amino acids. V was cut by 2 bases and J by 5 bases, with 10 bases left in between. The CDR3 sequence: CASSLKRWDQPQHF. As DNA, the CDR3 is TGTGCCAGCAGCTTAAAGAGGTGGGATCAGCCCCAGCATTTT. Using reference TRBV7-2 and TRBJ1-5 for the parts outside the CDR3, the full variable domain is GAGVSQSPSNKVTEKGKDVELRCDPISGHTALYWYRQSLGQGLEFLIYFQGNSAPDKSGLPSDRFSAERTGGSVSTLTIQRTQQEDSAVYLCASSLKRWDQPQHFGDGTRLSIL.

This clonotype came up a few times. The J gene is TRBJ2-1, the V gene TRBV19; D is uncertain. Trimming took off 3 bases at V and 2 bases at J, with 8 bases between the two ends. Germline CDR1 reads LNHDA; CDR2 reads SQIVND (reference sequence). There are 14 residues in the CDR3. CDR3 DNA: TGTGCCAGTAGTATCGCGCGAGCCTACAATGAGCAGTTCTTC. Residues: CASSIARAYNEQFF.

This clonotype came up a few times. V and J are TRBV6-2 or TRBV6-3 and TRBJ1-1, with D unclear. Trimming shortened V by 0 bases and J by 1 base, and 6 bases separated the two germline ends. Germline V gene data show CDR1 as MNHEY and CDR2 as SVGEGT. This CDR3 region has 14 residues. CDR3 nucleotides: TGTGCCAGCAGTTACTCGGAAGCGAACACTGAAGCTTTCTTT. Protein: CASSYSEANTEAFF.

This rearrangement joins TRBV6-5 to TRBJ2-5; 8 bases align to TRBD2. The CDR3 extends over 16 amino acids. Trimming took 1 base from V and 8 from J; bases not matched to a gene: 12. From germline, CDR1 is MNHEY and CDR2 SVGAGI. In nucleotides, the CDR3 is TGTGCCAGCAGTTACTTACTAGCGGCGGGGGGTGGAACCCAGTACTTC. Protein sequence: CASSYLLAAGGGTQYF.